A selection of T cell receptor beta chains follows, all from one sample in a study of cytomegalovirus exposure and HLA in healthy donors. Clones were read by immunoSEQ multiplex PCR, and TCRdb kept only the in-frame ones, dropping some. The sample includes about 150,000 clones, about 85% of them seen just once. Sequencing was performed on PBMCs. These receptors all come from a human donor in good health. Each CDR3 is given with its conserved first and last residue. The order of the fields is J gene, clone size, V gene, D gene, CDR3 protein, CDR3 DNA. A D gene is named only where the DNA matches it firmly. Clone sizes are given selectively: once, few, many, or a class where the clone is expanded.

>TRBJ1-6|few|TRBV19|-
CASKLGQGNSPLHF
TGTGCCAGTAAGCTGGGGCAGGGTAATTCACCCCTCCACTTT
>TRBJ1-5|-|TRBV27|-
CASSSSGSNQPQHF
TGTGCCAGCAGTTCCTCGGGTAGCAATCAGCCCCAGCATTTT
>TRBJ1-2|-|TRBV4-1|TRBD1
CASSPRDRDYYGYTF
TGCGCCAGCAGCCCCCGGGACAGGGACTACTATGGCTACACCTTC
>TRBJ2-3|-|TRBV28|-
CASSFEPWGPAGDTQYF
TGTGCCAGCAGTTTCGAGCCGTGGGGGCCGGCAGGCGATACGCAGTATTTT
>TRBJ2-1|-|TRBV14|-
CASNLAGAHNEQFF
TGTGCCAGCAATTTGGCGGGGGCTCACAATGAGCAGTTCTTC
>TRBJ2-3|-|TRBV28|-
CASSLRRDTQYF
TGTGCCAGCAGTTTGAGGCGTGATACGCAGTATTTT
>TRBJ1-1|-|TRBV5-6|-
CASSLDSNTEAFF
TGTGCCAGCAGCTTGGACAGTAACACTGAAGCTTTCTTT
>TRBJ2-5|-|TRBV15|TRBD1
CATSRDQGARPETQYF
TGTGCCACCAGCAGAGATCAGGGGGCTCGACCGGAGACCCAGTACTTC
>TRBJ2-7|once|TRBV25-1|-
CASSGLGTYEQYF
TGTGCCAGCAGTGGCCTCGGGACCTACGAGCAGTACTTC
>TRBJ1-1|-|TRBV5-6|-
CASSLRGHVVNTEAFF
TGTGCCAGCAGCTTGAGAGGGCATGTTGTGAACACTGAAGCTTTCTTT
>TRBJ1-1|-|TRBV18|-
CASSLTENTEAFF
TGTGCCAGCTCACTAACAGAGAACACTGAAGCTTTCTTT
>TRBJ2-1|-|TRBV5-1|TRBD2
CASSLGRGTSGNEQFF
TGCGCCAGCAGCTTGGGGCGCGGGACTAGCGGCAATGAGCAGTTCTTC
>TRBJ1-4|-|TRBV25-1|TRBD1
CASRSRGQDEKLFF
TGTGCCAGCAGATCAAGGGGGCAGGATGAAAAACTGTTTTTT
>TRBJ2-5|-|TRBV5-4|-
CASRITGEGETQYF
TGTGCCAGCAGGATAACCGGGGAAGGGGAGACCCAGTACTTC
>TRBJ1-5|-|TRBV23-1|-
CASSQAREGNQPQHF
TGCGCCAGCAGTCAAGCCAGGGAAGGCAATCAGCCCCAGCATTTT
>TRBJ1-4|-|TRBV15|TRBD1
CATSNDRERNEKLFF
TGTGCCACCAGCAACGACAGGGAGAGGAATGAAAAACTGTTTTTT
>TRBJ2-1|-|TRBV7-9|-
CASSSFTRSPYNEQFF
TGTGCCAGCAGCTCATTCACTAGATCCCCTTACAATGAGCAGTTCTTC
>TRBJ2-5|few|TRBV28|TRBD1
CASTWGQGPGETQYF
TGTGCCAGCACTTGGGGACAGGGTCCTGGAGAGACCCAGTACTTC
>TRBJ2-6|-|TRBV6-5|-
CASSYRGSGANVLTF
TGTGCCAGCAGTTACAGGGGGTCTGGGGCCAACGTCCTGACTTTC
>TRBJ2-3|once|TRBV4-2|TRBD2
CASSQALGDWAGGTDTQYF
TGTGCCAGCAGCCAAGCTCTCGGTGACTGGGCGGGAGGTACAGATACGCAGTATTTT
>TRBJ2-5|-|TRBV2|TRBD1
CASSGLGQGIQELYF
TGTGCCAGCAGTGGGTTGGGACAGGGTATACAAGAGTTGTACTTC
>TRBJ1-1|few|TRBV29-1|-
CSVALPGSLTEAFF
TGCAGCGTCGCACTACCGGGGAGTTTGACTGAAGCTTTCTTT
>TRBJ2-7|once|TRBV28|TRBD2
CASRREPYEQYF
TGTGCCAGCAGGCGGGAGCCCTACGAGCAGTACTTC
>TRBJ2-1|-|TRBV28|-
CASSPRGFGGYNEQFF
TGTGCCAGCAGTCCTCGAGGGTTCGGGGGATACAATGAGCAGTTCTTC
>TRBJ2-5|-|TRBV9|-
CASSVGSSKQETQYF
TGTGCCAGCAGCGTAGGGAGCTCCAAACAAGAGACCCAGTACTTC
>TRBJ1-4|once|TRBV28|-
CASSDPGGETNEKLFF
TGTGCCAGCAGTGACCCCGGCGGAGAAACTAATGAAAAACTGTTTTTT
>TRBJ2-2|-|TRBV4-1|TRBD2
CASSHGPLAANTGELFF
TGCGCCAGCAGCCATGGACCACTAGCGGCGAACACCGGGGAGCTGTTTTTT
>TRBJ2-2|-|TRBV13|TRBD1
CASSLGTTGPGELFF
TGTGCCAGCAGCTTAGGGACGACAGGGCCCGGGGAGCTGTTTTTT
>TRBJ1-2|-|TRBV20-1|-
CSARTVYGYTF
TGCAGTGCTAGGACAGTCTATGGCTACACCTTC
>TRBJ1-2|-|TRBV7-8|-
CASSPPRQDSNYGYTF
TGTGCCAGCAGCCCCCCCAGGCAGGACAGCAACTATGGCTACACCTTC
>TRBJ1-1|once|TRBV19|-
CASSNTSRAGNNTEAFF
TGTGCCAGTAGCAACACCTCTAGAGCCGGGAACAACACTGAAGCTTTCTTT
>TRBJ2-1|-|TRBV7-2|TRBD1
CASSSFLDRGALPPNEQFF
TGTGCCAGCAGCTCCTTCCTGGACAGGGGGGCGCTTCCCCCCAATGAGCAGTTCTTC
>TRBJ2-1|-|TRBV28|TRBD2
CASSPHEGLGGSYNEQFF
TGTGCCAGCAGTCCACACGAGGGACTAGGAGGAAGTTACAATGAGCAGTTCTTC
>TRBJ2-7|-|TRBV5-5|TRBD1
CASSSANRQGPYEQYF
TGTGCCAGCAGCTCCGCGAACAGACAGGGCCCCTACGAGCAGTACTTC
>TRBJ1-4|-|TRBV7-8|-
CASSSGMSEKLFF
TGTGCCAGCAGCTCAGGGATGAGTGAAAAACTGTTTTTT
>TRBJ1-2|-|TRBV30|TRBD1
CAHEMGQGASNYGYTF
TGTGCCCACGAAATGGGACAGGGGGCATCTAACTATGGCTACACCTTC
>TRBJ1-6|-|TRBV2|TRBD1
CASRQGYNSPLHF
TGTGCCAGTCGACAGGGGTATAATTCACCCCTCCACTTT
>TRBJ2-7|few|TRBV5-1|-
CASSLGLAGEQYF
TGCGCCAGCAGCTTGGGGCTAGCTGGCGAGCAGTACTTC
>TRBJ1-1|once|TRBV6-5|-
CASSYTLPQGQVAFF
TGTGCCAGCAGTTACACCCTTCCTCAGGGGCAGGTAGCTTTCTTT
>TRBJ2-1|-|TRBV2|TRBD2
CASRDPGLARGNEQFF
TGTGCCAGCAGAGACCCGGGACTAGCGAGAGGCAATGAGCAGTTCTTC
>TRBJ2-1|-|TRBV30|TRBD2
CAWTAGGGADEQFF
TGTGCCTGGACCGCGGGCGGGGGGGCGGATGAGCAGTTCTTC
>TRBJ2-1|-|TRBV9|TRBD2
CASSVPSGSGYNEQFF
TGTGCCAGCAGCGTCCCTAGCGGGAGTGGGTACAATGAGCAGTTCTTC
>TRBJ1-3|-|TRBV7-2|-
CASRGGGTSGNTIYF
TGTGCCAGCAGAGGGGGGGGGACCTCTGGAAACACCATATATTTT
>TRBJ2-3|-|TRBV28|-
CASSLSDTQYF
TGTGCCAGCAGTTTATCGGATACGCAGTATTTT
>TRBJ1-1|few|TRBV6-1|-
CASSEEERGRAFF
TGTGCCAGCAGTGAAGAGGAAAGGGGAAGGGCTTTCTTT